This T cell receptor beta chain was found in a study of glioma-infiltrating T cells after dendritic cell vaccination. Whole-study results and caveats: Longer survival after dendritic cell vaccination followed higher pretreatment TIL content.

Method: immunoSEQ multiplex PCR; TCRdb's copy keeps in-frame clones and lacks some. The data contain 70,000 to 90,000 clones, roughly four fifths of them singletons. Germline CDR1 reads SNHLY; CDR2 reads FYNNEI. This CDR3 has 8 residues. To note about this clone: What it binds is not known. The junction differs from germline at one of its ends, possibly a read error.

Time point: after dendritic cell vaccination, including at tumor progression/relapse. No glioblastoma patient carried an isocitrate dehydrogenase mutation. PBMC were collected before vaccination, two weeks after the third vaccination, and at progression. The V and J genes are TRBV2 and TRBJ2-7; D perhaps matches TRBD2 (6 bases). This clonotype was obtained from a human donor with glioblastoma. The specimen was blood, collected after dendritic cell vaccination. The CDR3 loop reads CASSPGVF. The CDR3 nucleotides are TGTGCCAGCAGTCCGGGGGTTTTC.